Each of the 32 T cell receptor beta chains below was sequenced from the same sample in a study of blood T cell repertoires in COVID-19. This table comes from immunoSEQ multiplex PCR, and its TCRdb copy is limited to in-frame clones, with some not included. The table records under 80,000 clones, more than 70% of them present only once. The sample consisted of peripheral blood. These receptors originate from a human donor in a cohort sampled during active COVID-19.

This chain joins TRBV4-2 and TRBJ2-2; D is ambiguous. V was trimmed by 0 bases and J by 4 bases, leaving 9 bases between them. This CDR3 is 15 amino acids long. The germline V gene has CDR1 LGHNA and CDR2 YNFKEQ. CDR3 in amino acids: CASSQDFRVTGELFF. In nucleotides, the CDR3 is TGTGCCAGCAGCCAAGATTTTCGGGTCACCGGGGAGCTGTTTTTT.

The gene calls are TRBV2 and TRBJ1-1; D gene ambiguous. This CDR3 spans 13 amino acids. Trimming took 6 bases from V and 0 from J, leaving 8 bases between them. In germline, CDR1 is SNHLY, CDR2 FYNNEI. The CDR3 nucleotides are TGTGCCAGCAGGGGCAGTTTGAACACTGAAGCTTTCTTT. As protein: CASRGSLNTEAFF.

The V call is TRBV2, the J call TRBJ1-1; the D is unclear. Germline CDR1 and CDR2: SNHLY and FYNNEI. This CDR3 region has 11 residues. V lost 3 bases and J 7 bases, leaving 6 bases between the germline ends. The CDR3 protein is CASSEFSEAFF. In DNA form, the CDR3 reads TGTGCCAGCAGTGAGTTTAGTGAAGCTTTCTTT.

This clone was picked up one time. Other DNA sequences in the sample encode the same CDR3. The genes are TRBV9 and TRBJ2-2, with D unclear. V lost 3 bases and J 4 bases, leaving 10 bases between the germline ends. The CDR3 length is 14 residues. Germline CDR1 and CDR2: SGDLS and YYNGEE. The CDR3 reads CASSALTGTGELFF. The CDR3 DNA reads as TGTGCCAGCAGCGCCTTGACGGGCACCGGGGAGCTGTTTTTT.

The chain combines TRBV19 with TRBJ1-5; 7 positions match TRBD1. Germline V gene sequence: CDR1 LNHDA, CDR2 SQIVND (reference sequence). J was trimmed by 2 bases and V by 4 bases; bases with no gene match: 14. This CDR3 is 18 amino acids long. The CDR3 here is CASSTSSGGEGRNQPQHF. In nucleotides, the CDR3 is TGTGCCAGTAGTACCTCCTCAGGGGGTGAGGGACGCAATCAGCCCCAGCATTTT.

The rearrangement links TRBV12-3 or TRBV12-4 to TRBJ2-1; TRBD2 is a possible D gene (6 bases). The CDR3 length is 13 residues. Deletions cut 7 bases from V and 8 bases from J, with 15 bases between. In DNA, the CDR3 is TGTGCCAGCACTCCGGAGGGTTGGGATGAGCAGTTCTTC. Translating gives CASTPEGWDEQFF.

The chain has TRBV9 and TRBJ2-7, with D perhaps TRBD1 (6 bases). The V gene's germline CDR1 is SGDLS and CDR2 YYNGEE. The CDR3 length is 13 residues. V lost 0 bases to trimming and J lost 6 bases, with 10 bases between them. The CDR3 DNA reads TGTGCCAGCAGCGTAGTGCTAGGGGGCGAGCAGTACTTC. Its translation is CASSVVLGGEQYF.

This clone has just one count. The V and J genes are TRBV28 and TRBJ1-2, with TRBD1 identical over 7 bases. This CDR3 is 16 amino acids long. The germline V gene encodes CDR1 MDHEN and CDR2 SYDVKM. J lost 6 bases, V lost 1 base, and 11 bases had no gene match. The CDR3 region is CASSLYRPDRRDGYTF. The CDR3 nucleotides read TGTGCCAGCAGTTTATACCGCCCGGACAGGAGGGATGGCTACACCTTC.

The chain uses TRBV29-1 and TRBJ2-7, with a weak D call TRBD2 (7 bases). Germline-derived CDR1 and CDR2 are SQVTM and ANQGSEA. The V end lost 7 bases, the J end lost 9 bases, and 16 bases lay between the germline ends. This CDR3 is 11 amino acids long. The DNA for the CDR3 is TGCAGCGCCGGAAGGGGGGGAGGGCAGTACGTC. Translating it yields CSAGRGGGQYV.

There are a few counts of this clone. The gene calls are TRBV6-2 or TRBV6-3 and TRBJ2-3, with 14 nucleotides matching TRBD2. The V gene end was trimmed by 2 bases and the J gene end by 6 bases; junction bases not matched to a gene: 7. In germline, CDR1 is MNHEY, CDR2 SVGEGT. The CDR3 spans 17 residues. CDR3 in DNA: TGTGCCAGCAGTTACGGGGGACTAGCGGGAGAGGCGGATACGCAGTATTTT. This gives the protein CASSYGGLAGEADTQYF.

The chain carries TRBV4-1 and TRBJ2-5; D unclear. The CDR3 totals 13 residues. V was shortened by 1 base and J by 5 bases, with 8 bases between the two germline ends. Germline CDR1 MGHRA, CDR2 YSYEKL. The CDR3 sequence is CASSQGSGETQYF. In DNA form, the CDR3 reads TGCGCCAGCAGCCAAGGCTCCGGGGAGACCCAGTACTTC.

V and J are TRBV7-3 and TRBJ2-1, with D possibly TRBD2 on 5 matching bases. Germline CDR1 reads SGHTA; CDR2 reads FQGTGA. The CDR3 contains 16 residues. Trimming removed 2 bases at V and 0 bases at J, with 11 bases between. DNA of the CDR3: TGTGCCAGCAGCTTAGGGTCGGGGTTCTCCTACAATGAGCAGTTCTTC. Its translation: CASSLGSGFSYNEQFF.

This chain connects TRBV4-1 to TRBJ2-1; 7 nucleotides match TRBD1. The germline V gene encodes CDR1 MGHRA and CDR2 YSYEKL. V was clipped by 0 bases and J by 7 bases; unmatched bases: 9. CDR3 length equals 16 residues. The CDR3 nucleotides read TGCGCCAGCAGCCAAGACACAGGGGCCCTCTTAAATGAGCAGTTCTTC. As protein: CASSQDTGALLNEQFF.

The V call is TRBV11-3, the J call TRBJ1-1; the D gene is possibly TRBD1 (5 bases). The V end lost 0 bases, the J end lost 7 bases, and 12 bases lay between the germline ends. Germline CDR1 SGHNT, CDR2 YENEEA. CDR3 length: 14 amino acids. The CDR3 region is CASSLDSTVSEAFF. The CDR3 bases are TGTGCCAGCAGCTTAGATTCGACAGTGAGTGAAGCTTTCTTT.

The chain couples TRBV5-8 to TRBJ2-1; TRBD1 matches 7 bases. There are 14 residues in the CDR3. CDR1 is SGHTS and CDR2 is YDEGEE in the germline V gene. Trimming cost V 4 bases and J 3 bases; bases outside gene matches: 4. The CDR3 reads CASSPWTGYNEQFF. The DNA for the CDR3 is TGTGCCAGCAGCCCATGGACAGGCTACAATGAGCAGTTCTTC.

The gene calls are TRBV3-1 (or the pseudogene TRBV3-2) and TRBJ2-3, with D possibly being TRBD2 (6 bases). V lost 0 bases to trimming and J lost 6 bases, with 7 bases between them. The CDR3 is made up of 13 amino acids. Germline CDR1 and CDR2: LGHDT and YNNKEL (reference sequence). The CDR3 is CASSQEEGDTQYF. The DNA for the CDR3 is TGTGCCAGCAGCCAAGAGGAGGGGGATACGCAGTATTTT.

The rearrangement joins TRBV5-1 to TRBJ2-3, with TRBD2 matching 10 bases. Trimming cost V 2 bases and J 3 bases; bases outside gene matches: 6. The CDR3 covers 16 residues. In germline, CDR1 is SGHRS, CDR2 YFSETQ. The CDR3 sequence: CASSFDPSGRTDTQYF. CDR3 bases: TGCGCCAGCAGCTTCGATCCTAGCGGGAGAACAGATACGCAGTATTTT. Full variable domain (rest looked up from reference TRBV5-1 and TRBJ2-3): KAGVTQTPRYLIKTRGQQVTLSCSPISGHRSVSWYQQTPGQGLQFLFEYFSETQRNKGNFPGRFSGRQFSNSRSEMNVSTLELGDSALYLCASSFDPSGRTDTQYFGPGTRLTVL.

This chain uses TRBV10-2 with TRBJ2-1; 12 bases map to TRBD2. Germline lookup yields CDR1 WSHSY and CDR2 SAAADI. The CDR3 spans 14 residues. V dropped 6 bases and J dropped 7; count of bases not matched to a gene: 4. DNA for the CDR3: TGCGCCAGCAGGACTAGCGGGGGCTATAATGAGCAGTTCTTC. Amino acid sequence: CASRTSGGYNEQFF.

This chain joins TRBV30 and TRBJ2-1; a weak D match, TRBD2 (5 bases). Germline CDR1 and CDR2: GTSNPN and SVGIG (reference sequence). The ends were cut back, 2 bases at V and 9 bases at J, with 8 bases in the middle. CDR3 length: 11 residues. CDR3 DNA: TGTGCCTGGAGTCGGGGAACTGAGCAGTTCTTC. It specifies CAWSRGTEQFF.

The chain recombines TRBV28 with TRBJ1-2; D might be TRBD1 (5 bases). Trimming left V 6 bases short and J 4 bases short, with 18 bases between. This CDR3 spans 15 amino acids. CDR1 MDHEN and CDR2 SYDVKM come from the germline V gene. CDR3 loop: CASRETGAQAYGYTF. CDR3 DNA sequence: TGTGCCAGCAGAGAAACAGGTGCACAGGCCTATGGCTACACCTTC.

The rearrangement joins TRBV28 to TRBJ2-7, with TRBD1 identical over 8 bases. Germline CDR1 reads MDHEN; CDR2 reads SYDVKM. The V gene end was trimmed by 6 bases and the J gene end by 7 bases; junction bases not matched to a gene: 11. CDR3 length: 14 residues. CDR3 protein: CASRGSQGAREQYF. CDR3 coding DNA: TGTGCCAGCAGAGGTTCCCAGGGGGCGCGGGAGCAGTACTTC.

V usage is TRBV7-9 and J usage is TRBJ2-2; D is ambiguous. The CDR3 runs to 14 residues. Germline CDR1 reads SEHNR; CDR2 reads FQNEAQ (reference sequence). Trimming removed 5 bases from V and 1 base from J, with 8 bases in between. CDR3 loop: CASSTSGNTGELFF. Here the CDR3 DNA reads TGTGCCAGCAGCACCTCCGGGAACACCGGGGAGCTGTTTTTT.

V and J are TRBV5-4 and TRBJ2-5; D is perhaps TRBD2 (6 bases). In germline, CDR1 is SGHNT, CDR2 YYREEE (reference sequence). V lost 0 bases, J lost 2 bases, and 11 bases lay in between. The CDR3 extends over 15 amino acids. CDR3 in DNA: TGTGCCAGCAGCTTGGGTCGCGGGAAACAAGAGACCCAGTACTTC. Residues: CASSLGRGKQETQYF.

The chain has TRBV5-1 and TRBJ1-2, with TRBD1 matching 8 bases. CDR3 size: 13 residues. CDR1 is SGHRS, CDR2 YFSETQ, per germline. V was clipped by 4 bases and J by 3 bases; unmatched bases: 2. The CDR3 nucleotides are TGCGCCAGCAGCACGACAGGGGACTATGGCTACACCTTC. Translation gives CASSTTGDYGYTF.

This chain uses TRBV6-6 with TRBJ1-3, with 8 bases aligning to TRBD1. J was trimmed by 0 bases and V by 5 bases; bases with no gene match: 3. The CDR3 runs 15 residues. Germline V gene lookup returns CDR1 MNHNY and CDR2 SVGAGI (reference sequence). CDR3 sequence: CASSPDRGSGNTIYF. CDR3 in DNA: TGTGCCAGCAGTCCCGACAGGGGCTCTGGAAACACCATATATTTT.

V and J are TRBV25-1 and TRBJ2-2; maybe TRBD1 (6 bases). V dropped 3 bases and J dropped 2 bases, with 13 bases sitting between them. There are 16 residues in the CDR3. Germline CDR1 MGHDK, CDR2 SYGVNS. The CDR3 reads CASSEITGLNTGELFF. CDR3 nucleotides: TGTGCCAGCAGTGAGATAACAGGGCTAAACACCGGGGAGCTGTTTTTT.

This sequence joins TRBV9 and TRBJ1-6; D remains ambiguous. Germline assignment: CDR1 SGDLS and CDR2 YYNGEE. This CDR3 has 13 residues. Trimming took off 3 bases at V and 7 bases at J, with 8 bases between the two ends. For the CDR3, the DNA is TGTGCCAGCAGCGAGACACAAAATTCACCCCTCCACTTT. Its translation is CASSETQNSPLHF. The full variable domain, in which reference TRBV9 and TRBJ1-6 provide the parts outside the CDR3, is DSGVTQTPKHLITATGQRVTLRCSPRSGDLSVYWYQQSLDQGLQFLIQYYNGEERAKGNILERFSAQQFPDLHSELNLSSLELGDSALYFCASSETQNSPLHFGNGTRLTVT.

This clone occurred once. The chain uses TRBV9 and TRBJ2-1, with D possibly matching TRBD2 (6 bases). Trimming shortened V by 3 bases and J by 8 bases, and 6 bases separated the two germline ends. The V gene's germline CDR1 is SGDLS and CDR2 YYNGEE. The CDR3 extends over 11 amino acids. The DNA of the CDR3 is TGTGCCAGCAGCGGGGGGGATGAGCAGTTCTTC. It is translated as CASSGGDEQFF.

The gene calls are TRBV7-6 and TRBJ1-2, with 8 bases matching TRBD1. Germline CDR1 SGHVS, CDR2 FNYEAQ. CDR3 length: 14 amino acids. Trimming at V came to 5 bases and at J to 4 bases, leaving 6 bases not matched to a gene. Here the CDR3 DNA reads TGTGCCAGCAGCCGCGGACAGGGTGGCTATGGCTACACCTTC. Its translation: CASSRGQGGYGYTF. Together with reference TRBV7-6 and TRBJ1-2, the CDR3 gives the full variable domain: GAGVSQSPRYKVTKRGQDVALRCDPISGHVSLYWYRQALGQGPEFLTYFNYEAQQDKSGLPNDRFSAERPEGSISTLTIQRTEQRDSAMYRCASSRGQGGYGYTFGSGTRLTVV.

This clone was seen once. This chain uses TRBV11-2 with TRBJ1-3, with 10 bases that match TRBD1. V was clipped by 3 bases and J by 5 bases; unmatched bases: 1. Germline V gene data show CDR1 as SGHAT and CDR2 as FQNNGV. CDR3 size: 14 residues. The DNA for the CDR3 is TGTGCCAGCAGCTTGACAGGGGGCAGAAACACCATATATTTT. This translates into CASSLTGGRNTIYF. The variable domain in full, completed from reference TRBV11-2 and TRBJ1-3, reads EAGVAQSPRYKIIEKRQSVAFWCNPISGHATLYWYQQILGQGPKLLIQFQNNGVVDDSQLPKDRFSAERLKGVDSTLKIQPAKLEDSAVYLCASSLTGGRNTIYFGEGSWLTVV.

CDR3: CASTSGQTTYEQYV. The CDR3 DNA sequence: TGTGCCAGCACCTCGGGACAGACTACCTACGAGCAGTACGTC. The chain is built from TRBV6-5 and TRBJ2-7, with TRBD1 identical over 7 bases. The germline CDR1 and CDR2 sequences are MNHEY and SVGAGI. V shed 7 bases and J 2 bases; nucleotides not matched to a gene: 8. The CDR3 loop spans 14 amino acids.

The gene calls are TRBV28 and TRBJ1-5; D might be TRBD1 (5 bases). This CDR3 is built from 15 residues. Trimming shortened V by 3 bases and J by 9 bases, and 18 bases separated the two germline ends. The V gene's germline CDR1 is MDHEN and CDR2 SYDVKM. The DNA for the CDR3 is TGTGCCAGCAGTTTGGAAGGGGAAGGGTTGCGGCCCCAGCATTTT. Translated, it gives CASSLEGEGLRPQHF.